The TCR beta chain described here comes from a study of Ad26.COV2.S vaccination and SARS-CoV-2 variants. Clones were sequenced by immunoSEQ multiplex PCR, and TCRdb holds only the in-frame ones, with some missing. The table has about half a million clones, roughly nine tenths seen once. Treatment denoted: some 19 received Ad26.COV2.S at low or high dose, single or two shots; about five received placebo; per-sample allocation not given. Following the first vaccine or placebo injection, samples were taken on day 63. There are a few counts of this clone. The sequenced sample was peripheral blood, obtained in a trial of Ad26.COV2.S vaccine versus placebo. This TCR derives from a person aged 18-60 years who received the Ad26.COV2.S COVID-19 vaccine or a placebo.

CDR3 residues: CASSADRGNQPQHF. As DNA, the CDR3 is TGTGCCAGCAGTGCCGACAGGGGAAATCAGCCCCAGCATTTT. The genes are TRBV27 and TRBJ1-5; 8 bases map to TRBD1. J was trimmed by 4 bases and V by 5 bases; bases with no gene match: 4. The CDR3 extends over 14 amino acids. CDR1 is MNHEY and CDR2 is SMNVEV in the germline V gene (reference sequence).